This T cell receptor beta chain was identified during a study of control samples from healthy donors and cancer patients. This clone has just one count. Per germline, CDR1 SGHDT and CDR2 YYEEEE. V lost 2 bases, J lost 6 bases, and 14 bases lay in between. The CDR3 extends over 14 amino acids. The repertoire was sequenced with immunoSEQ multiplex PCR; TCRdb's copy has only in-frame clones and lacks some. The top ten hold approximately 19% of the sample, which has 90,000 to 95,000 clones, over 80% seen once. V and J are TRBV5-6 and TRBJ1-2, with D perhaps matching TRBD1 (5 bases). The TCR comes from a man in his thirties or forties in good health. Sequencing was performed on blood. The DNA of the CDR3 is TGTGCCAGCAGCTTAATTTCAGGGCAGGATGGCTACACCTTC. This translates into CASSLISGQDGYTF.